This paragraph covers one T cell receptor beta chain sequence. Its antigen is currently unknown. Looked up from germline, CDR1 is SGDLS and CDR2 is YYNGEE. This CDR3 region has 15 residues. V was cut by 0 bases and J by 0 bases, with 10 bases left in between. This entry comes from a study of cytotoxic CD8 clonotypes in ibrutinib-treated CLL. Study-wide points: Patients with sustained remission and those progressing were sampled at differing times.

Assay: immunoSEQ multiplex PCR; the TCRdb copy retains only in-frame clones and omits some. The sample carries 30,000 to 40,000 clones, 69% recorded once. The V gene is TRBV9, the J gene TRBJ2-7, with D uncertain. This TCR came from a human donor with chronic lymphocytic leukemia. The source material was PBMCs, sampled before ibrutinib treatment. The CDR3 sequence is CASSVAPSSSYEQYF. CDR3 in DNA: TGTGCCAGCAGCGTAGCCCCGTCGAGCTCCTACGAGCAGTACTTC. The full variable domain, with the rest looked up from reference TRBV9 and TRBJ2-7, is DSGVTQTPKHLITATGQRVTLRCSPRSGDLSVYWYQQSLDQGLQFLIQYYNGEERAKGNILERFSAQQFPDLHSELNLSSLELGDSALYFCASSVAPSSSYEQYFGPGTRLTVT.